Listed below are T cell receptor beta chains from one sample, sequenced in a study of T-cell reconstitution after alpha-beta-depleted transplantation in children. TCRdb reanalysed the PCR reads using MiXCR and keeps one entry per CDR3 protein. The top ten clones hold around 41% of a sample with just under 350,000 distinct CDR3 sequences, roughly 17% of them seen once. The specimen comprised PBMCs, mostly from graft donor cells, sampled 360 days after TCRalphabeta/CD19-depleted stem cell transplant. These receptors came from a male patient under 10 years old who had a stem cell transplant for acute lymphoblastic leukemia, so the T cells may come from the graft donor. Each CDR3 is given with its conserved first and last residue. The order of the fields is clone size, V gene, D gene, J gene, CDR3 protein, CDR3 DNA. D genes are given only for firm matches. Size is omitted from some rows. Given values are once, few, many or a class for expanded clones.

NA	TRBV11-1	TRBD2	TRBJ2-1	CASSLASQLSGRGVGEQFF	TGTGCCAGCAGCTTAGCGTCCCAACTTAGCGGGAGGGGCGTAGGGGAGCAGTTCTTC
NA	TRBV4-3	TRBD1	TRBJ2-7	CASSHRQGIYEQYF	TGCGCCAGCAGCCATCGACAGGGAATCTACGAGCAGTACTTC
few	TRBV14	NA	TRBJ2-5	CASSQAGGVQETQYF	TGTGCCAGCAGCCAAGCTGGAGGGGTACAAGAGACCCAGTACTTC
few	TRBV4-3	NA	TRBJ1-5	CASSQDWGNQPQHF	TGCGCCAGCAGCCAAGACTGGGGCAATCAGCCCCAGCATTTT
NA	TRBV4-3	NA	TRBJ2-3	CASSQPGLYTQYF	TGCGCCAGCAGCCAACCAGGGTTGTATACGCAGTATTTT
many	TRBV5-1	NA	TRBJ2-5	CASSLGIETQYF	TGCGCCAGCAGCTTGGGCATAGAGACCCAGTACTTC
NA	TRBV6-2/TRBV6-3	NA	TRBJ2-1	CASSYRRWEVWSNEQFF	TGTGCCAGCAGTTACCGTCGGTGGGAGGTCTGGAGCAATGAGCAGTTCTTC
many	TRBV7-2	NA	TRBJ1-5	CASSFISNQPQHF	TGTGCCAGCAGCTTCATTAGCAATCAGCCCCAGCATTTT
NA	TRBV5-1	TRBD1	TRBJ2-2	CASSLGTGVNTGELFF	TGCGCCAGCAGCTTGGGGACAGGGGTTAACACCGGGGAGCTGTTTTTT
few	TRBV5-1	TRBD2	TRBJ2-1	CASSLTSGSLNEQFF	TGCGCCAGCAGCTTGACTAGCGGGAGTTTAAATGAGCAGTTCTTC
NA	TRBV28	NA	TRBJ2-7	CASSFIQAPYEQYF	TGTGCCAGCAGTTTTATCCAGGCCCCCTACGAGCAGTACTTC
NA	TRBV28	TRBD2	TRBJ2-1	CASTESGRAYNEQFF	TGTGCCAGCACGGAATCCGGGAGGGCCTACAATGAGCAGTTCTTC
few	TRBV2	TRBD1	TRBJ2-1	CASSRNGQGWYNEQFF	TGTGCCAGCAGTCGAAATGGACAGGGTTGGTACAATGAGCAGTTCTTC
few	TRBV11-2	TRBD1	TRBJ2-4	CASSLPFRGRRLAKNIQYF	TGTGCCAGCAGCTTACCCTTCAGGGGGCGACGCTTAGCCAAAAACATTCAGTACTTC
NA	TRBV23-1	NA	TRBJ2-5	CASSPGEGAETQYF	TGCGCCAGCAGTCCGGGGGAGGGGGCAGAGACCCAGTACTTC
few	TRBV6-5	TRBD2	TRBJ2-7	CASSQELAGAYEQYF	TGTGCCAGCAGTCAGGAACTAGCGGGGGCCTACGAGCAGTACTTC
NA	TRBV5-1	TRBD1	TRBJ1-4	CASSSGTGGFSEKLFF	TGCGCCAGCAGCTCTGGGACAGGGGGCTTTTCCGAAAAACTGTTTTTT
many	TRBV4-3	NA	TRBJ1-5	CASSQEAYQPQHF	TGCGCCAGCAGCCAAGAGGCTTATCAGCCCCAGCATTTT
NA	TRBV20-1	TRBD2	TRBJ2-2	CSASGGETGELFF	TGCAGTGCTAGCGGGGGGGAAACCGGGGAGCTGTTTTTT
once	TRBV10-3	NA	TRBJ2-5	CAISLGQETQYF	TGTGCCATCAGCCTCGGACAAGAGACCCAGTACTTC
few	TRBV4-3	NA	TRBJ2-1	CASSQEGPNSYNEQFF	TGCGCCAGCAGCCAAGAAGGCCCCAACTCCTACAATGAGCAGTTCTTC
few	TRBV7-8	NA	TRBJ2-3	CASSLLRGPGDTQYF	TGTGCCAGCAGCCTATTAAGGGGCCCCGGCGATACGCAGTATTTT
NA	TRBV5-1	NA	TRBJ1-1	CASSLDPTERYDTEAFF	TGCGCCAGCAGCTTGGACCCGACAGAACGGTATGACACTGAAGCTTTCTTT
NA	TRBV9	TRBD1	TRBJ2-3	CASSGQGAPPDTQYF	TGTGCCAGCAGCGGACAGGGGGCGCCCCCAGATACGCAGTATTTT